The 21 T cell receptor beta chains presented below share a single source sample, sequenced in a study of T cell responses to AZD1222 COVID-19 vaccine. Data came from immunoSEQ multiplex PCR; TCRdb stores just in-frame clones and leaves some out. Of approximately 150,000 clones in the sample, about 90% were seen once. The input for sequencing was peripheral blood, taken 28 days after the second AZD1222 dose. The receptors were gathered from an adult who received the AZD1222 COVID-19 vaccine.

The chain links TRBV5-5 to TRBJ2-4, with a weak D call TRBD1 (6 bases). The CDR3 consists of 13 residues. Trimming removed 4 bases from V and 3 bases from J, with 8 bases in between. From germline, CDR1 is SGHKS and CDR2 YYEKEE (reference sequence). The CDR3 spells CASSRDNKNIQYF. CDR3 DNA sequence: TGTGCCAGCAGCCGGGACAACAAAAACATTCAGTACTTC.

The rearrangement joins TRBV18 to TRBJ1-1; 11 bases fit TRBD1. This CDR3 has 17 amino acids. Germline V gives CDR1 KGHSH, CDR2 LQKENI. Unmatched junction bases numbered 8, after V lost 0 bases and J lost 5 bases. The DNA for the CDR3 is TGTGCCAGCTCACCACCGTTGGACAGGGGGCTTAAGACTGAAGCTTTCTTT. As protein: CASSPPLDRGLKTEAFF.

This chain joins TRBV30 and TRBJ2-7; 7 bases align to TRBD2. CDR3 size: 12 residues. CDR1 GTSNPN and CDR2 SVGIG come from the germline V gene (reference sequence). After removal of 1 base from V and 7 bases from J, the junction contained 4 bases not matched to a gene. The CDR3 nucleotides are TGTGCCTGGAGTGGGGGGGGAGGGGAGCAGTACGTC. It translates to CAWSGGGGEQYV.

This clone was found once. The chain is built from TRBV20-1 and TRBJ2-7; D remains ambiguous. The germline CDR1 and CDR2 sequences are DFQATT and SNEGSKA (reference sequence). The CDR3 totals 12 residues. V gave up 3 bases and J gave up 2 bases, with 8 bases separating them. CDR3: CSASSGTYEQYV. In DNA, the CDR3 is TGCAGTGCTAGTTCAGGAACCTACGAGCAGTACGTC.

The gene calls are TRBV5-8 and TRBJ1-2; no clear D gene. V was cut by 0 bases and J by 3 bases, with 6 bases left in between. This CDR3 region has 13 residues. Germline values: CDR1 SGHTS, CDR2 YDEGEE. DNA of the CDR3: TGTGCCAGCAGCTTGGACACCTACTATGGCTACACCTTC. It translates to CASSLDTYYGYTF.

The chain is built from TRBV27 and TRBJ2-3; the D is unclear. CDR3 length: 17 amino acids. Per germline, CDR1 MNHEY and CDR2 SMNVEV (reference sequence). Between the trimmed V and J ends, which lost 5 bases and 2 bases, there was a span of 20 bases. CDR3 DNA sequence: TGTGCCAGCAGTATCATACCGGGCCCAACCACCACAGATACGCAGTATTTT. Protein: CASSIIPGPTTTDTQYF.

The chain joins TRBV11-1 to TRBJ2-1; 9 bases line up with TRBD2. The CDR3 is 15 residues long. Germline V gene sequence: CDR1 SGHAT, CDR2 FQDESV (reference sequence). Losses at the gene ends were 5 bases for V and 7 bases for J; bases not matched to a gene: 9. The CDR3 protein is CASSEAGGPDNEQFF. DNA of the CDR3: TGTGCCAGCAGCGAGGCGGGGGGGCCAGATAATGAGCAGTTCTTC.

As DNA, the CDR3 is TGTGCCAGCAGCCCTAGACTGGGGGGGGATACGCAGTATTTT. Its protein is CASSPRLGGDTQYF. This sequence joins TRBV6-2 or TRBV6-3 and TRBJ2-3, with 7 positions matching TRBD2. This CDR3 is built from 14 residues. Trimming at V came to 6 bases and at J to 6 bases, leaving 9 bases not matched to a gene. Germline V gives CDR1 MNHEY, CDR2 SVGEGT.

This clone was recorded once. The chain carries TRBV7-9 and TRBJ2-5; tentatively, D is TRBD1 (6 bases). Germline V gives CDR1 SEHNR, CDR2 FQNEAQ (reference sequence). CDR3 length: 15 amino acids. The V end was cut by 5 bases, the J end by 3 bases, with 16 bases between. The CDR3 spells CASSKFLTGEETQYF. DNA for the CDR3: TGTGCCAGCAGCAAGTTCTTGACAGGAGAAGAGACCCAGTACTTC.

The chain links TRBV19 to TRBJ1-5; unclear D gene. The V end was cut by 3 bases, the J end by 0 bases, with 9 bases between. Germline V gives CDR1 LNHDA, CDR2 SQIVND (reference sequence). The CDR3 extends over 15 amino acids. CDR3 loop: CASSMVDYSNQPQHF. CDR3 nucleotides: TGTGCCAGTAGTATGGTCGACTATAGCAATCAGCCCCAGCATTTT. The full variable domain, rest sourced from reference TRBV19 and TRBJ1-5, is DGGITQSPKYLFRKEGQNVTLSCEQNLNHDAMYWYRQDPGQGLRLIYYSQIVNDFQKGDIAEGYSVSREKKESFPLTVTSAQKNPTAFYLCASSMVDYSNQPQHFGDGTRLSIL.

This clone was detected once. The chain's CDR3 is CATSDSGDIATDTQYF. In DNA, the CDR3 is TGTGCCACCAGTGATTCAGGGGATATTGCCACAGATACGCAGTATTTT. This sequence joins TRBV24-1 and TRBJ2-3; the D gene is possibly TRBD1 (6 bases). The V gene lost 2 bases and the J gene lost 2 bases, with 13 bases spanning the gap. This CDR3 is 16 amino acids long. CDR1 and CDR2 from the germline V gene are KGHDR and SFDVKD.

The chain joins TRBV9 to TRBJ2-1; 9 nucleotides align to TRBD2. CDR3 length: 15 amino acids. Trimming at V came to 0 bases and at J to 9 bases, leaving 7 bases not matched to a gene. Germline V gives CDR1 SGDLS, CDR2 YYNGEE. CDR3 amino acids: CASSVAAYSGGEQFF. The CDR3 bases are TGTGCCAGCAGCGTAGCCGCATATAGCGGGGGTGAGCAGTTCTTC.

This chain uses TRBV19 with TRBJ2-6; D is perhaps TRBD1 (6 bases). CDR3 size: 15 residues. Trimming stripped 6 bases from V and 0 bases from J, with 9 bases between. Germline CDR1 is LNHDA and CDR2 is SQIVND (reference sequence). Here the CDR3 DNA reads TGTGCCAGTAGGAACAGGGACTCTGGGGCCAACGTCCTGACTTTC. It specifies CASRNRDSGANVLTF.

J is TRBJ1-2 and V is TRBV18, with a possible D match to TRBD1 (6 bases). The CDR3 consists of 15 residues. In germline, CDR1 is KGHSH, CDR2 LQKENI. Trimming shortened V by 6 bases and J by 3 bases, and 17 bases separated the two germline ends. The CDR3 here is CASSDDRRTDYGYTF. DNA for the CDR3: TGTGCCAGCTCGGACGACAGGAGAACAGACTATGGCTACACCTTC.

The rearrangement joins TRBV7-8 to TRBJ2-2; D uncertain. The CDR3 is 14 amino acids. Germline loops: CDR1 SGHVS, CDR2 FQNEAQ. V was trimmed by 3 bases and J by 7 bases, leaving 12 bases between them. CDR3 coding DNA: TGTGCCAGCAGCTTGACAAATTGGAACGGGGAGCTGTTTTTT. Translation: CASSLTNWNGELFF.

The rearrangement links TRBV7-2 to TRBJ2-3, with D possibly matching TRBD1 (6 bases). V lost 8 bases and J 2 bases, leaving 14 bases between the germline ends. The length of the CDR3 is 14 residues. Germline CDR1 is SGHTA and CDR2 is FQGNSA. In nucleotides, the CDR3 is TGTGCCAGCCAAGGACAGAGCCACACAGATACGCAGTATTTT. As protein: CASQGQSHTDTQYF.

V gene TRBV19 combines with J gene TRBJ2-3, with no clear D. The CDR3 loop spans 13 amino acids. Trimming left V 3 bases short and J 8 bases short, with 12 bases between. Germline lookup yields CDR1 LNHDA and CDR2 SQIVND (reference sequence). CDR3 sequence: CASSIPRSGTQYF. CDR3 coding DNA: TGTGCCAGTAGTATCCCCAGGTCAGGTACGCAGTATTTT.

This clone was seen just once. This chain uses TRBV5-6 with TRBJ2-7, with D perhaps TRBD1 (5 bases). The CDR3 loop spans 12 amino acids. The germline gives CDR1 SGHDT, CDR2 YYEEEE. Trimming pared 4 bases from V and 4 bases from J, leaving 9 bases between. For the CDR3, the DNA is TGTGCCAGCAGCCTTGACAGATACGAGCAGTACTTC. As protein: CASSLDRYEQYF. The variable domain in full, with the rest retrieved from reference TRBV5-6 and TRBJ2-7, is DAGVTQSPTHLIKTRGQQVTLRCSPKSGHDTVSWYQQALGQGPQFIFQYYEEEERQRGNFPDRFSGHQFPNYSSELNVNALLLGDSALYLCASSLDRYEQYFGPGTRLTVT.

The CDR3 sequence: CASSPPDRGRVEKLFF. The CDR3 nucleotides are TGTGCCAGCTCACCACCGGACAGGGGGCGCGTTGAAAAACTGTTTTTT. V is TRBV18 and J is TRBJ1-4; 11 nucleotides line up with TRBD1. Unmatched junction bases numbered 4, after V lost 0 bases and J lost 7 bases. There are 16 residues in the CDR3. CDR1 KGHSH and CDR2 LQKENI come from the germline V gene.

CDR3 residues: CASSLSGHGRYEQYF. The CDR3, as DNA: TGTGCCAGCAGTCTCAGCGGACACGGCCGCTACGAGCAGTACTTC. This sequence joins TRBV6-5 and TRBJ2-7; perhaps D is TRBD1 or TRBD2 (5 bases each). Trimming took 5 bases from V and 3 from J, leaving 17 bases between them. CDR1 MNHEY and CDR2 SVGAGI come from the germline V gene. CDR3 length equals 15 residues.

The chain has TRBV7-3 and TRBJ2-5, with TRBD1 matching over 8 bases. CDR3 size: 14 residues. The ends lost 4 bases at V and 5 bases at J; junction bases unmatched: 6. In germline, CDR1 is SGHTA, CDR2 FQGTGA. The CDR3 nucleotides read TGTGCCAGCAGCTCCCAGGGGGCTGGGGAGACCCAGTACTTC. Translating gives CASSSQGAGETQYF. Full variable domain (remainder filled in from reference TRBV7-3 and TRBJ2-5): GAGVSQTPSNKVTEKGKYVELRCDPISGHTALYWYRQSLGQGPEFLIYFQGTGAADDSGLPNDRFFAVRPEGSVSTLKIQRTERGDSAVYLCASSSQGAGETQYFGPGTRLLVL.